Shown below are 4 T cell receptor beta chains from a single sample sequenced in a study of graft-versus-host responses after intestinal transplantation. These receptors have no identified antigens. TCRdb's copy holds only in-frame clones and misses some; the assay was immunoSEQ multiplex PCR. This repertoire shows approximately 110,000 clones, 90% to 95% found once; its top ten account for around 1%. Sequencing was performed on unstimulated CD8+ T cells sorted from spleen or lymph node cells, taken before transplant. Receptors originate from a human donor who was the organ donor for an intestinal transplant.

This chain links TRBV28 with TRBJ1-3; unclear D gene. Trimming took 3 bases from V and 0 from J, leaving 9 bases between them. This CDR3 contains 15 residues. Per germline, CDR1 MDHEN and CDR2 SYDVKM. This CDR3 is CASSFLRSSGNTIYF. The DNA of the CDR3 is TGTGCCAGCAGTTTCTTACGGAGCTCTGGAAACACCATATATTTT.

CDR3 sequence reads: CASSLGPGGTEAFF. The CDR3 bases are TGTGCCAGCAGCTTAGGACCCGGGGGCACTGAAGCTTTCTTT. V gene TRBV7-3 combines with J gene TRBJ1-1; weak D call: TRBD1 (5 bases). CDR1 and CDR2 from the germline V gene are SGHTA and FQGTGA. V lost 2 bases to trimming and J lost 4 bases, with 11 bases between them. The CDR3 is made up of 14 amino acids. Full variable domain (missing parts from reference TRBV7-3 and TRBJ1-1): GAGVSQTPSNKVTEKGKYVELRCDPISGHTALYWYRQSLGQGPEFLIYFQGTGAADDSGLPNDRFFAVRPEGSVSTLKIQRTERGDSAVYLCASSLGPGGTEAFFGQGTRLTVV.

This clone was found once. This chain joins TRBV2 and TRBJ2-1; 11 bases match TRBD1. The germline V gene encodes CDR1 SNHLY and CDR2 FYNNEI. This CDR3 contains 14 residues. With 8 bases clipped from V and 10 bases from J, the junction kept 10 bases outside the gene matches. CDR3 DNA: TGTGCCAGCGAGGACAGGGGGCTCCGGGGGGAGCAGTTCTTC. It specifies CASEDRGLRGEQFF.

V and J are TRBV28 and TRBJ1-1; D is uncertain. The CDR3 covers 12 residues. Trimming took 2 bases from V and 7 from J, leaving 8 bases between them. In germline, CDR1 is MDHEN, CDR2 SYDVKM. The CDR3 protein is CASSLGQLEAFF. The DNA of the CDR3 is TGTGCCAGCAGTTTAGGGCAGCTTGAAGCTTTCTTT.